This T cell receptor (beta chain) stems from a study of blood T cell repertoires in COVID-19. The data were produced by immunoSEQ multiplex PCR, yet TCRdb's version contains in-frame clones alone and is incomplete. The data show approximately 280,000 clones, with 70% to 85% seen just once and around 1.6% held by the top ten. CDR3 size: 16 residues. The trim removed 4 bases at V and 8 bases at J, leaving 11 bases unmatched. Germline V CDR1 and CDR2: MNHNS, SASEGT. The clonotype originates from a human donor with COVID-19, enrolled during active disease. The donor label of this sample is uncertain. J is TRBJ2-1 and V is TRBV6-1, with 10 bases matching TRBD2. Specimen: peripheral blood. CDR3 protein: CASSGILAGRAHEQFF. CDR3 DNA: TGTGCCAGCAGTGGTATACTAGCGGGGAGGGCCCATGAGCAGTTCTTC.